This T cell receptor (beta chain) was observed in a study of T cell responses to AZD1222 COVID-19 vaccine. As for the study in general: Some second doses came at about 4 weeks and others at about 12 weeks; these were pooled.

Libraries were prepared by immunoSEQ multiplex PCR; TCRdb keeps only in-frame clonotypes and omits some of them. The sample lists around 200,000 clones; roughly 93% were seen once. Points from the study as a whole: Per reports, nearly half of all spike-specific TCRs target regions that are unmutated in variants. Spike-wide vaccine-associated CD4 TCRs dominated at 160-218 and 743-854. Clonal diversity may have been underestimated, and the donors were mostly white British, with more females than males.

As to this clone: Antigen unknown.

Germline loops: CDR1 SEHNR, CDR2 FQNEAQ (reference sequence). This CDR3 spans 16 amino acids. V was clipped by 5 bases and J by 4 bases, with 19 bases between them. The chain couples TRBV7-9 to TRBJ2-3, with D possibly called TRBD1 or TRBD2 (5 bases each). The sample was peripheral blood, taken on day 0 of AZD1222 vaccination. The receptor comes from an adult in good health. The chain's CDR3 is CASSPRAHIRADTQYF. CDR3 DNA: TGTGCCAGCAGCCCGCGGGCCCATATCAGGGCAGATACGCAGTATTTT.